This T cell receptor delta chain was documented in a study of γδ T cells in repeated Plasmodium falciparum infection. TCRdb reran clone calling via CATT on the multiplex PCR reads. This table holds around 86,000 delta-chain clones, 1.4% found once. The germline V gene has CDR1 GEAIGNYY and CDR2 EKD. This CDR3 contains 17 residues. This clone occurred a few times. This DNA's translation differs at residue 15 from TCRdb's protein, which comes from a much larger clone; a read error is likely, and the protein shown is translated from the DNA. Gammadelta T cells were flow-sorted from PBMC into Vgamma9/Vdelta2+ and Vdelta2-negative populations for bulk analysis.

No J gene call was made, and the V gene is TRDV2; the table's TRDD3 call for D was not verified on the DNA. The receptor was isolated from a pool of human donors (malaria-infected and uninfected, not separated). The specimen was gamma-delta T cells from blood. The CDR3 nucleotides read TGTGCCTGTGACACCCTCTTGTTGATGTCGGGATCCGATAAACCCATCTTT. Translated: CACDTLLLMSGSDKPIF.